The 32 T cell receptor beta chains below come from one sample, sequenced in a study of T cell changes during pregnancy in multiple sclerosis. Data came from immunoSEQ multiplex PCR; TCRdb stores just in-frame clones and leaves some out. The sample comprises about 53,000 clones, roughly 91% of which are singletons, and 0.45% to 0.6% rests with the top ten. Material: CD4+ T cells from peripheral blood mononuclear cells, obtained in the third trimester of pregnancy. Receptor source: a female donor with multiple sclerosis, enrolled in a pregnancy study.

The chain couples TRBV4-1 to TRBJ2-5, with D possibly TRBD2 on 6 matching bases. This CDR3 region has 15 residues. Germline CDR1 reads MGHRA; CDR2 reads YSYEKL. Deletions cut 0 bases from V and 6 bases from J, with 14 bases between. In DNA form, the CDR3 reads TGCGCCAGCAGCCAAGATCCGGCGGGATGGCAGACCCAGTACTTC. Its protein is CASSQDPAGWQTQYF.

The CDR3 bases are TGTGCCAGTAGTATGGCTAGCGGGGCATCCACAGATACGCAGTATTTT. Residues: CASSMASGASTDTQYF. This chain joins TRBV19 and TRBJ2-3; 9 bases are shared with TRBD2. V shed 3 bases and J 2 bases; nucleotides not matched to a gene: 6. Germline CDR1 is LNHDA and CDR2 is SQIVND (reference sequence). The CDR3 sequence is 16 residues long.

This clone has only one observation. CDR3 nucleotide sequence: TGTGCCACCGACAGGGTAAGCAATCAGCCCCAGCATTTT. The encoded protein is CATDRVSNQPQHF. The chain uses TRBV6-1 and TRBJ1-5; 7 nucleotides match TRBD1. Losses at the gene ends were 10 bases for V and 1 base for J; bases not matched to a gene: 4. This CDR3 has 13 residues. Germline CDR1 and CDR2: MNHNS and SASEGT.

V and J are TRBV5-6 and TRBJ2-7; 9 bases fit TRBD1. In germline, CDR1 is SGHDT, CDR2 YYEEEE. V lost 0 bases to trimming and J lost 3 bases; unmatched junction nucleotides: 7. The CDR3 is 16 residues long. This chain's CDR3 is CASSLVATGGLYEQYF. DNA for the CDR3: TGTGCCAGCAGCTTGGTGGCGACAGGGGGACTCTACGAGCAGTACTTC.

CDR3 bases: TGTGCCAGCAGCCCAGGGGAGACCCAGTACTTC. It specifies CASSPGETQYF. The chain links TRBV5-8 to TRBJ2-5, with D maybe TRBD1 (5 bases). Germline values: CDR1 SGHTS, CDR2 YDEGEE. The CDR3 extends over 11 amino acids. V shed 4 bases and J shed 5 bases, with 6 bases lying between them.

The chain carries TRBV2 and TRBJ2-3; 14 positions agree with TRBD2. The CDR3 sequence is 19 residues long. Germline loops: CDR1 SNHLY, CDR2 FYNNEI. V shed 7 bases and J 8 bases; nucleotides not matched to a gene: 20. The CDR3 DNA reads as TGTGCCAGCATCCTCTATTCGACTAGCGGGGGGGCAAGTGGCGGTACGCAGTATTTT. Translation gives CASILYSTSGGASGGTQYF.

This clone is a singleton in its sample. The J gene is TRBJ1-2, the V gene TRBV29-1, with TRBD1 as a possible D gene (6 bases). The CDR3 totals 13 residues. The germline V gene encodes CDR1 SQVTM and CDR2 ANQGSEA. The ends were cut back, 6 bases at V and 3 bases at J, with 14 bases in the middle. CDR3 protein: CSVAGVIDYGYTF. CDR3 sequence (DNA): TGCAGCGTCGCAGGGGTCATAGACTATGGCTACACCTTC.

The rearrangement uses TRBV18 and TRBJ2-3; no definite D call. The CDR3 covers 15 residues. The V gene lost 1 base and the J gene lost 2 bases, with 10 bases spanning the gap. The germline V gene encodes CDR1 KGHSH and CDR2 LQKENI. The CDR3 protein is CASSPLSLDTDTQYF. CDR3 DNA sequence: TGTGCCAGCTCACCACTGTCTCTAGACACAGATACGCAGTATTTT. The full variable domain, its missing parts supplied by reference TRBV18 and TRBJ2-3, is NAGVMQNPRHLVRRRGQEARLRCSPMKGHSHVYWYRQLPEEGLKFMVYLQKENIIDESGMPKERFSAEFPKEGPSILRIQQVVRGDSAAYFCASSPLSLDTDTQYFGPGTRLTVL.

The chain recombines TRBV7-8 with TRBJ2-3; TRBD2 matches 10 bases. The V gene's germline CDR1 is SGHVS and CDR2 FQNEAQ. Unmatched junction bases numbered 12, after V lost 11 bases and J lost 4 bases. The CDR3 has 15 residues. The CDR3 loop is CAGSQRGGVPDTQYF. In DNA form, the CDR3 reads TGTGCCGGATCGCAGCGGGGGGGCGTTCCAGATACGCAGTATTTT.

The CDR3 bases are TGCGCCAGCAAAGAAGCGGGGGCTTTTTCCAATGAGCAGTTCTTC. Protein: CASKEAGAFSNEQFF. The chain combines TRBV5-1 with TRBJ2-1; 8 bases map to TRBD2. Germline V gene lookup returns CDR1 SGHRS and CDR2 YFSETQ. The V segment lost 6 bases and the J segment 6 bases; nucleotides outside the gene matches: 11. This CDR3 has 15 amino acids.

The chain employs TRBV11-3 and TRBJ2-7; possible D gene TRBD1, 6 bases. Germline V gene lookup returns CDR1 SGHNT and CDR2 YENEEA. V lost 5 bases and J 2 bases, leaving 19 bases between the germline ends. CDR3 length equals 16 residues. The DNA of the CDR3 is TGTGCCAGCAGCCCAGGGGACCGTATTTCGACCTACGAGCAGTACTTC. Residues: CASSPGDRISTYEQYF. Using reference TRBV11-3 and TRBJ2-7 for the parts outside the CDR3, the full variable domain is EAGVVQSPRYKIIEKKQPVAFWCNPISGHNTLYWYLQNLGQGPELLIRYENEEAVDDSQLPKDRFSAERLKGVDSTLKIQPAELGDSAVYLCASSPGDRISTYEQYFGPGTRLTVT.

The CDR3: CASRGGGATNEKLFF. The CDR3 DNA reads as TGTGCCAGCAGGGGGGGTGGAGCAACTAATGAAAAACTGTTTTTT. The V gene is TRBV7-8, the J gene TRBJ1-4, with D possibly being TRBD1 (5 bases). The ends were cut back, 6 bases at V and 0 bases at J, with 11 bases in the middle. The CDR3 contains 15 residues. CDR1 is SGHVS, CDR2 FQNEAQ, per germline. Using reference TRBV7-8 and TRBJ1-4 for the parts outside the CDR3, the full variable domain is GAGVSQSPRYKVAKRGQDVALRCDPISGHVSLFWYQQALGQGPEFLTYFQNEAQLDKSGLPSDRFFAERPEGSVSTLKIQRTQQEDSAVYLCASRGGGATNEKLFFGSGTQLSVL.

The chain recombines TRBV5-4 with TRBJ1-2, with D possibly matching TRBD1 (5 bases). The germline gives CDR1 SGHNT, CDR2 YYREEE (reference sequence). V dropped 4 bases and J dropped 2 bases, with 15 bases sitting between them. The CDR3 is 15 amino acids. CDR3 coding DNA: TGTGCCAGCAGCCCGGGGGGGACGGCCAACTATGGCTACACCTTC. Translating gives CASSPGGTANYGYTF. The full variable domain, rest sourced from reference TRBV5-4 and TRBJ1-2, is ETGVTQSPTHLIKTRGQQVTLRCSSQSGHNTVSWYQQALGQGPQFIFQYYREEENGRGNFPPRFSGLQFPNYSSELNVNALELDDSALYLCASSPGGTANYGYTFGSGTRLTVV.

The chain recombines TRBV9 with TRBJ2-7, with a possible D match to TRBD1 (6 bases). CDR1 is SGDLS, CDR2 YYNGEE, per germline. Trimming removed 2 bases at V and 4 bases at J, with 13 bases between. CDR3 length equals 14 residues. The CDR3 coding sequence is TGTGCCAGCAGCGTTAGACAGGACTTTTACGAGCAGTACTTC. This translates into CASSVRQDFYEQYF.

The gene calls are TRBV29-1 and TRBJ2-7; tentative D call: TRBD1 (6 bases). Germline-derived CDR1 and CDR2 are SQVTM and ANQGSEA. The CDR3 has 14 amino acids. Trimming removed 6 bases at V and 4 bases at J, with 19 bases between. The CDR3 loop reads CSVKTGIFLYEQYF. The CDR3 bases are TGCAGCGTCAAGACAGGTATCTTTTTATACGAGCAGTACTTC.

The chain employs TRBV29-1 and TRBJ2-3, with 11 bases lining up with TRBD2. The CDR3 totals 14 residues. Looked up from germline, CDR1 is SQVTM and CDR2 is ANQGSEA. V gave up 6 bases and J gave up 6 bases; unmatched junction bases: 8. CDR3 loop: CSVLAGGPKDTQYF. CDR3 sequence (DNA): TGCAGCGTCCTAGCGGGGGGCCCTAAGGATACGCAGTATTTT.

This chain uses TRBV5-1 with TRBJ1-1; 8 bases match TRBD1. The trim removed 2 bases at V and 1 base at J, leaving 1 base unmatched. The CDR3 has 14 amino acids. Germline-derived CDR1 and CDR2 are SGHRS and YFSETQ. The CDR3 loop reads CASSLTGGNTEAFF. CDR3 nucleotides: TGCGCCAGCAGCTTAACAGGGGGGAACACTGAAGCTTTCTTT.

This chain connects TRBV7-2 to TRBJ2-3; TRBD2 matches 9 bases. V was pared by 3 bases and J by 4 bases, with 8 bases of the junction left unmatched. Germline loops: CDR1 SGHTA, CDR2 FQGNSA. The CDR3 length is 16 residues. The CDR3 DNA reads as TGTGCCAGCAGCTTTGGCGGGGGGGCCTTCCCAGATACGCAGTATTTT. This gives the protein CASSFGGGAFPDTQYF. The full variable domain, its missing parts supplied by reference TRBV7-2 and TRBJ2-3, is GAGVSQSPSNKVTEKGKDVELRCDPISGHTALYWYRQSLGQGLEFLIYFQGNSAPDKSGLPSDRFSAERTGGSVSTLTIQRTQQEDSAVYLCASSFGGGAFPDTQYFGPGTRLTVL.

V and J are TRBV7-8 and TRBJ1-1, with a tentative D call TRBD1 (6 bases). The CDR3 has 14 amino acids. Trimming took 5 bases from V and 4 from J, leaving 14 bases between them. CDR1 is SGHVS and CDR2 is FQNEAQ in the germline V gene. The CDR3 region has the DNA TGTGCCAGCAGCCGACACAGGGACCGCACTGAAGCTTTCTTT. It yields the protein CASSRHRDRTEAFF.

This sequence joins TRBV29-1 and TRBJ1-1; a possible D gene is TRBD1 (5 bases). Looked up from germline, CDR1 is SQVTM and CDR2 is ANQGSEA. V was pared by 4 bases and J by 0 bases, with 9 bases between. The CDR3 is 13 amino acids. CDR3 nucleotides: TGCAGCGTTGTAGTGACAGTGAACACTGAAGCTTTCTTT. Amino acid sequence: CSVVVTVNTEAFF.

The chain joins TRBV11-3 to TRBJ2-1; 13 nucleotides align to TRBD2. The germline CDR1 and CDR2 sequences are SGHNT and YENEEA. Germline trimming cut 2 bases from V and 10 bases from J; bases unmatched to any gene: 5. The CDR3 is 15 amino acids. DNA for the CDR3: TGTGCCAGCAGCTTATTAGGGGGACTAGCGGGGGAGCAGTTCTTC. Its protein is CASSLLGGLAGEQFF.

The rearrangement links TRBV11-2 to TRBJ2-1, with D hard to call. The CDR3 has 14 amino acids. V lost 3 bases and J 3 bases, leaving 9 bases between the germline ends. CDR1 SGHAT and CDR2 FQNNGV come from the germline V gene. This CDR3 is CASSFLEIYNEQFF. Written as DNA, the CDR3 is TGTGCCAGCAGCTTTTTAGAGATCTACAATGAGCAGTTCTTC.

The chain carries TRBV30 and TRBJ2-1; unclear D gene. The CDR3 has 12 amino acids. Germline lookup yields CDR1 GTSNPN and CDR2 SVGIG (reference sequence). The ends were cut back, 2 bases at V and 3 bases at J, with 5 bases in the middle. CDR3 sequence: CAWSYSYNEQFF. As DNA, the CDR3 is TGTGCCTGGAGTTACAGCTACAATGAGCAGTTCTTC. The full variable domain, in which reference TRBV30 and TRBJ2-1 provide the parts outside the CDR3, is SQTIHQWPATLVQPVGSPLSLECTVEGTSNPNLYWYRQAAGRGLQLLFYSVGIGQISSEVPQNLSASRPQDRQFILSSKKLLLSDSGFYLCAWSYSYNEQFFGPGTRLTVL.

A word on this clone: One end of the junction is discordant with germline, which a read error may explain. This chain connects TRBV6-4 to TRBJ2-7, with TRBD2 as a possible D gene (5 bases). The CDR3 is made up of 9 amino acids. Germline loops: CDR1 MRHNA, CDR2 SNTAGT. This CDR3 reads CARPPEANF. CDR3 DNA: TGTGCCAGGCCGCCGGAGGCCAATTTC.

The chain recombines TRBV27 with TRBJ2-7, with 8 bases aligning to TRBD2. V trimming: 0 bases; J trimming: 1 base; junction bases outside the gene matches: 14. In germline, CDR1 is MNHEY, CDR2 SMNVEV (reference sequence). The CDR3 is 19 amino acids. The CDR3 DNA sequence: TGTGCCAGCAGTTTATCGGGCGGGGGGTCAGGAGCTATGTCCTACGAGCAGTACTTC. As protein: CASSLSGGGSGAMSYEQYF.

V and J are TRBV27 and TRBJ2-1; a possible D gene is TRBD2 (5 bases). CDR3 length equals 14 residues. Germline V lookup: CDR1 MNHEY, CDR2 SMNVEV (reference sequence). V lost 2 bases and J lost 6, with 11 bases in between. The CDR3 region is CASSLGLGLNEQFF. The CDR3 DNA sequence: TGTGCCAGCAGTTTAGGGCTAGGACTCAATGAGCAGTTCTTC.

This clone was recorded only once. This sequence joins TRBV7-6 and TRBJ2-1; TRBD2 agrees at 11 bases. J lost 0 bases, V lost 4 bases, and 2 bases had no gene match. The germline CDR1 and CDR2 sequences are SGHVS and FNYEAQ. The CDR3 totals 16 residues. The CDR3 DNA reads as TGTGCCAGCAGCTCTAGCGGGGGGAGCTCCTACAATGAGCAGTTCTTC. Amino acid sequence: CASSSSGGSSYNEQFF. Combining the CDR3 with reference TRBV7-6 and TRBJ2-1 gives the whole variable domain GAGVSQSPRYKVTKRGQDVALRCDPISGHVSLYWYRQALGQGPEFLTYFNYEAQQDKSGLPNDRFSAERPEGSISTLTIQRTEQRDSAMYRCASSSSGGSSYNEQFFGPGTRLTVL.

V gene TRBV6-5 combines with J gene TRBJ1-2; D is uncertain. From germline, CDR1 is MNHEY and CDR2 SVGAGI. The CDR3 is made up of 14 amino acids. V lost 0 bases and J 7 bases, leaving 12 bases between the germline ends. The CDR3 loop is CASSYSMAGGGYTF. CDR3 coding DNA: TGTGCCAGCAGTTACTCGATGGCGGGAGGTGGCTACACCTTC.

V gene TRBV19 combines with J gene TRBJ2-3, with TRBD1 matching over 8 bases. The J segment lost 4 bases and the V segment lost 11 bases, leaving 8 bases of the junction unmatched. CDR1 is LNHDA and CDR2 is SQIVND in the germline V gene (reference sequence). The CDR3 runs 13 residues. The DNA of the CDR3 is TGTGCCGGCGGGACAGGAGGCGCAGATACGCAGTATTTT. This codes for CAGGTGGADTQYF. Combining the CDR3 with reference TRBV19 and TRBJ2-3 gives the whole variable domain DGGITQSPKYLFRKEGQNVTLSCEQNLNHDAMYWYRQDPGQGLRLIYYSQIVNDFQKGDIAEGYSVSREKKESFPLTVTSAQKNPTAFYLCAGGTGGADTQYFGPGTRLTVL.

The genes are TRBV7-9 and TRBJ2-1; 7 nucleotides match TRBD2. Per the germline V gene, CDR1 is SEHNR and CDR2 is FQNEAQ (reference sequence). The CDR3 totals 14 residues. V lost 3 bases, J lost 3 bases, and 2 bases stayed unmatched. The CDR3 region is CASSLAGVYNEQFF. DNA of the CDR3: TGTGCCAGCAGCTTGGCGGGGGTCTACAATGAGCAGTTCTTC.

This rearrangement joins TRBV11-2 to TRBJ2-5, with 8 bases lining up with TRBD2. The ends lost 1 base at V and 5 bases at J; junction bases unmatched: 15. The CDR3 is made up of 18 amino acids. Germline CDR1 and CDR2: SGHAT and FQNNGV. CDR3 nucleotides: TGTGCCAGCAGCTTAGGGACTAGCCCATCGGTGGGCGGTGAGACCCAGTACTTC. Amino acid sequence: CASSLGTSPSVGGETQYF.

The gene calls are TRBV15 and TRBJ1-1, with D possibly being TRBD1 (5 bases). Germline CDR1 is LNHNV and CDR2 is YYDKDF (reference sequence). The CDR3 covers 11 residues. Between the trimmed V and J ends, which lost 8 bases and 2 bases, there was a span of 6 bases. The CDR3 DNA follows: TGTGCCACCGGGGCCAACACTGAAGCTTTCTTT. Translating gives CATGANTEAFF.